Each of the 18 T cell receptor beta chains below was sequenced from the same sample in a study of OX40 agonist ivuxolimab in advanced cancers. TCRdb's copy holds only in-frame clones and misses some; the assay was immunoSEQ multiplex PCR. The repertoire holds tens of thousands of clones, 85% to 90% seen once, with around 0.99% in the top ten. Source: CD4+ or CD8+ T cells sorted from blood, taken in a trial of the OX40 agonist ivuxolimab. Every receptor here comes from an adult with an advanced solid tumor such as melanoma, head and neck, liver or kidney cancer.

This chain joins TRBV28 and TRBJ1-5, with D tentatively TRBD1 (5 bases). The CDR3 covers 15 residues. Germline values: CDR1 MDHEN, CDR2 SYDVKM. The V gene lost 3 bases and the J gene lost 3 bases, with 12 bases spanning the gap. CDR3 region: CASSLDEGYNQPQHF. CDR3 coding DNA: TGTGCCAGCAGTTTGGACGAGGGGTACAATCAGCCCCAGCATTTT.

The CDR3 loop is CASSPTTGTQPQHF. The CDR3 DNA reads TGTGCCAGCAGCCCGACGACAGGGACACAGCCCCAGCATTTT. The genes are TRBV11-2 and TRBJ1-5, with 7 bases fitting TRBD1. CDR1 SGHAT and CDR2 FQNNGV come from the germline V gene. This CDR3 region has 14 residues. J lost 7 bases, V lost 5 bases, and 8 bases had no gene match. Full variable domain (rest looked up from reference TRBV11-2 and TRBJ1-5): EAGVAQSPRYKIIEKRQSVAFWCNPISGHATLYWYQQILGQGPKLLIQFQNNGVVDDSQLPKDRFSAERLKGVDSTLKIQPAKLEDSAVYLCASSPTTGTQPQHFGDGTRLSIL.

V usage is TRBV5-1 and J usage is TRBJ1-1; 7 positions match TRBD1. The CDR3 contains 15 residues. Germline V CDR1 and CDR2: SGHRS, YFSETQ. V lost 0 bases and J lost 0; bases outside the gene matches: 2. CDR3 in amino acids: CASSLAGQMNTEAFF. CDR3 nucleotides: TGCGCCAGCAGCTTGGCGGGACAGATGAACACTGAAGCTTTCTTT.

The rearrangement joins TRBV6-1 to TRBJ1-4; D is unclear. Germline lookup yields CDR1 MNHNS and CDR2 SASEGT. The V gene lost 8 bases and the J gene lost 4 bases, with 11 bases spanning the gap. The CDR3 contains 13 residues. The CDR3 loop reads CASRRQNNEKLFF. The CDR3 bases are TGTGCCAGCCGTAGGCAGAATAATGAAAAACTGTTTTTT.

The V gene is TRBV4-1, the J gene TRBJ1-2, with 7 bases lining up with TRBD1. With 1 base clipped from V and 3 bases from J, the junction kept 5 bases outside the gene matches. The CDR3 extends over 15 amino acids. Germline values: CDR1 MGHRA, CDR2 YSYEKL. The CDR3: CASSQGPGQHYGYTF. CDR3 DNA sequence: TGCGCCAGCAGCCAAGGACCGGGACAGCACTATGGCTACACCTTC.

V and J are TRBV30 and TRBJ2-3; 7 bases fit TRBD1. Germline V gene lookup returns CDR1 GTSNPN and CDR2 SVGIG (reference sequence). The CDR3 has 13 residues. V lost 4 bases and J lost 9; bases outside the gene matches: 10. The CDR3 is CAWTNRGRRTQYF. CDR3 nucleotides: TGTGCCTGGACCAACAGGGGTCGTCGGACGCAGTATTTT.

V and J are TRBV29-1 and TRBJ2-7; 7 nucleotides align to TRBD1. Germline V gene sequence: CDR1 SQVTM, CDR2 ANQGSEA. Losses at the gene ends were 6 bases for V and 5 bases for J; bases not matched to a gene: 13. The CDR3 consists of 14 residues. In nucleotides, the CDR3 is TGCAGCGTGGGGGAGACAGGGCGGCTCCACGAGCAGTACTTC. Translating gives CSVGETGRLHEQYF.

The rearrangement uses TRBV18 and TRBJ2-3, with D tentatively TRBD1 or TRBD2 (6 bases each). V shed 5 bases and J shed 4 bases, with 13 bases lying between them. CDR1 and CDR2 from the germline V gene are KGHSH and LQKENI. This CDR3 region has 14 residues. CDR3: CASSYGGQADTQYF. The CDR3 bases are TGTGCCAGCTCATACGGGGGCCAGGCAGATACGCAGTATTTT.

The rearrangement joins TRBV2 to TRBJ1-5; D remains unclear. Trimming removed 2 bases at V and 6 bases at J, with 14 bases between. The CDR3 extends over 15 amino acids. Germline-derived CDR1 and CDR2 are SNHLY and FYNNEI. The CDR3 DNA is TGTGCCAGCAGTGAACGTTCAGCTAACTCTCAGCCCCAGCATTTT. This encodes CASSERSANSQPQHF.

The V call is TRBV6-4, the J call TRBJ2-5; D is possibly TRBD1 (5 bases). CDR1 and CDR2 (germline): MRHNA, SNTAGT. CDR3 size: 12 residues. The V end lost 0 bases, the J end lost 11 bases, and 10 bases lay between the germline ends. CDR3 region: CASSDSRGEQYF. The CDR3, as DNA: TGTGCCAGCAGTGACTCAAGGGGTGAGCAGTACTTC.

V gene TRBV6-6 combines with J gene TRBJ1-2; 9 positions agree with TRBD1. The CDR3 contains 16 residues. V shed 6 bases and J 3 bases; nucleotides not matched to a gene: 11. Germline values: CDR1 MNHNY, CDR2 SVGAGI (reference sequence). The CDR3 coding sequence is TGTGCCAGCAGAACCACAGGGGGCCGGGCGTACTATGGCTACACCTTC. Its protein is CASRTTGGRAYYGYTF.

This chain links TRBV6-5 with TRBJ1-3, with a weak D call TRBD1 (5 bases). The germline V and J ends were trimmed by 4 bases and 0 bases, with 13 bases remaining between them. Germline V gene data show CDR1 as MNHEY and CDR2 as SVGAGI. This CDR3 is 16 amino acids long. CDR3 sequence: CASSWGGRYSGNTIYF. CDR3 DNA: TGTGCCAGCAGTTGGGGGGGACGGTACTCTGGAAACACCATATATTTT.

The chain combines TRBV9 with TRBJ1-1, with unresolved D. CDR3 length: 14 residues. Trimming stripped 5 bases from V and 1 base from J, with 12 bases between. From germline, CDR1 is SGDLS and CDR2 YYNGEE. CDR3: CASSYWEANTEAFF. Here the CDR3 DNA reads TGTGCCAGCAGTTATTGGGAGGCGAACACTGAAGCTTTCTTT.

This clone was seen once. J is TRBJ2-7 and V is TRBV28, with TRBD2 as a possible D gene (5 bases). V was trimmed by 1 base and J by 4 bases, leaving 14 bases between them. CDR1 MDHEN and CDR2 SYDVKM come from the germline V gene. There are 15 residues in the CDR3. The CDR3, as DNA: TGTGCCAGCAGTTTATCCGGGATCGCCAGGTACGAGCAGTACTTC. This translates into CASSLSGIARYEQYF.

The chain combines TRBV29-1 with TRBJ2-2, with D possibly called TRBD1 or TRBD2 (5 bases each). Trimming left V 7 bases short and J 3 bases short, with 15 bases between. The germline V gene has CDR1 SQVTM and CDR2 ANQGSEA. The CDR3 has 14 residues. The CDR3, as DNA: TGCAGCGCTCGTCCGGGGCGGGACACCGGGGAGCTGTTTTTT. This sequence encodes CSARPGRDTGELFF.

The count of this clone is one. V and J are TRBV5-8 and TRBJ1-2, with D perhaps TRBD1 (5 bases). Germline CDR1 is SGHTS and CDR2 is YDEGEE. Trimming stripped 0 bases from V and 7 bases from J, with 10 bases between. The CDR3 spans 13 residues. Here the CDR3 reads CASSLVGRAGYTF. In DNA form, the CDR3 reads TGTGCCAGCAGCTTGGTCGGCAGGGCTGGCTACACCTTC.

The J gene is TRBJ2-1, the V gene TRBV10-1; possible D gene TRBD2, 6 bases. The CDR3 has 15 amino acids. The germline V and J ends were trimmed by 8 bases and 3 bases, with 17 bases remaining between them. The germline CDR1 and CDR2 sequences are WNHNN and SYGVQD (reference sequence). The CDR3 here is CASSPGTGSYNEQFF. The CDR3 nucleotides are TGCGCCAGCTCCCCCGGGACTGGGAGCTACAATGAGCAGTTCTTC.

CDR3 sequence reads: CASGPSLVQPQHF. The CDR3 region has the DNA TGTGCCAGCGGGCCAAGTCTTGTTCAGCCCCAGCATTTT. The chain is built from TRBV6-1 and TRBJ1-5; no definite D call. Germline assignment: CDR1 MNHNS and CDR2 SASEGT. This CDR3 is built from 13 residues. Deletions cut 8 bases from V and 6 bases from J, with 14 bases between.